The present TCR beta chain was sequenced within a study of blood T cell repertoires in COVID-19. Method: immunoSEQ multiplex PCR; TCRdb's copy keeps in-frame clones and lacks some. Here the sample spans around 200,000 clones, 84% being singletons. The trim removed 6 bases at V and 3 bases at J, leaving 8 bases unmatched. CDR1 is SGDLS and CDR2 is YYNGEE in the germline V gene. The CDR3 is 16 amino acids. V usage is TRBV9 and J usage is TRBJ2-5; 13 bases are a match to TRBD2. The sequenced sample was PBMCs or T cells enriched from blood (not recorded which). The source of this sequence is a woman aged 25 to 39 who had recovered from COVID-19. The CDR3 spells CASTLGTSGAKETQYF. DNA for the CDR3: TGTGCCAGCACCCTGGGGACTAGCGGGGCGAAAGAGACCCAGTACTTC.